This T cell receptor (beta chain) is from a study of blood T cell repertoires in COVID-19. Looking at the study overall: The samples span acute and convalescent COVID-19 from the United States, Italy and Spain.

Per the original data handling: Amplification with reference gene primers provided the estimates of nucleated cell counts. Sequenced by immunoSEQ multiplex PCR; TCRdb stores in-frame clones only, minus some. D and trimming were read from the DNA, whereas the V and J calls and clone size are those reported in that table. This sample has around 400,000 clones; over 75% occur once, and the top ten carry about 2%. Trimming took off 4 bases at V and 14 bases at J, with 12 bases between the two ends. The CDR3 totals 11 residues. Germline loops: CDR1 SGHAT, CDR2 FQNNGV. This rearrangement joins TRBV11-2 to TRBJ2-1; possible D gene TRBD1, 6 bases. Sequencing used peripheral blood. The receptor's source is a woman aged 60-70 years with COVID-19, enrolled during active disease. The CDR3 DNA follows: TGTGCCAGCAGCTCGCAGGGGATAGAGTTCTTC. Translating it yields CASSSQGIEFF.